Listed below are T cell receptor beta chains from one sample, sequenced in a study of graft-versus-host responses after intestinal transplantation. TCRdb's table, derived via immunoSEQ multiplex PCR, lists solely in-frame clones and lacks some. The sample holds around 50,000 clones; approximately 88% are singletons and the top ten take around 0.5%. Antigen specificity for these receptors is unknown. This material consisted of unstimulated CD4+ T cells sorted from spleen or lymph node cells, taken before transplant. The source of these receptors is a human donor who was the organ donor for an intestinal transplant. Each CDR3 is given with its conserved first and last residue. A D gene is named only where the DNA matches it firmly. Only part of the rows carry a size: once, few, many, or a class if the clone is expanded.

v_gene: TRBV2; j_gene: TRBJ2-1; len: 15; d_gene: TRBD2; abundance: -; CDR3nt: TGTGCCAGCAGGCAGACTAGCGGGATGGGTAGCGAGCAGTTCTTC; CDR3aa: CASRQTSGMGSEQFF
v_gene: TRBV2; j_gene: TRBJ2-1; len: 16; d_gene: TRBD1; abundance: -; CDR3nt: TGTGCCAGCAGTGACATCGGACAGGGGAACCACAATGAGCAGTTCTTC; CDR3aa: CASSDIGQGNHNEQFF
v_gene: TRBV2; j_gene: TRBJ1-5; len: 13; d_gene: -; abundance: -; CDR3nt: TGTGCCAGCAGTCAGGAGACAGGCCAGCCCCAGCATTTT; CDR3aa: CASSQETGQPQHF
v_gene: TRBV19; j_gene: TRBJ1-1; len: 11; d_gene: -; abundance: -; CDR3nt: TGTGCCAGTAGTGGGAACACTGAAGCTTTCTTT; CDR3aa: CASSGNTEAFF
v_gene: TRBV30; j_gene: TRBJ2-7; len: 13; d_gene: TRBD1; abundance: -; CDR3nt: TGTGCCTGGAGTAGAGGGACAGGCTACGAGCAGTACTTC; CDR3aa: CAWSRGTGYEQYF
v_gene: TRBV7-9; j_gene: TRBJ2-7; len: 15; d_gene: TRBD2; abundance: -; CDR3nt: TGTGCCAGCAGCAGAACTAGCGGGGGGGTCTACGAGCAGTACTTC; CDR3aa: CASSRTSGGVYEQYF
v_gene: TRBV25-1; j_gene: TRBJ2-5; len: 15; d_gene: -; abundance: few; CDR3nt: TGTGCCAGCAGTGAAAGGGGGGGGGCTGAGGAGACCCAGTACTTC; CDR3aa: CASSERGGAEETQYF
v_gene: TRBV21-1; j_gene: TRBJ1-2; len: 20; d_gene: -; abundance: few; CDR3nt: TGTGCCAGCAGCAAACCCACCAGACCGGGATTCCAAGGGGCTGGCTATGGCTACACCTTC; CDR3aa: CASSKPTRPGFQGAGYGYTF
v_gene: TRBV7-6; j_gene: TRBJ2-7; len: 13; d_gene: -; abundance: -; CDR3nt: TGTGCCAGCAGCTTAAACGAGATGGGCGAGCAGTACTTC; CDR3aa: CASSLNEMGEQYF
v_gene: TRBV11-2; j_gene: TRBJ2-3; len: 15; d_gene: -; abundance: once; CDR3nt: TGTGCCAGCAGCTTCGACAGGAGGAGCACAGATACGCAGTATTTT; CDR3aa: CASSFDRRSTDTQYF
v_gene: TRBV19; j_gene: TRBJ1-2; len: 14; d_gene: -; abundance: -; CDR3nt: TGTGCCAGTAGTCCTCCGGGGGGCAAGTATGGCTACACCTTC; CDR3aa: CASSPPGGKYGYTF
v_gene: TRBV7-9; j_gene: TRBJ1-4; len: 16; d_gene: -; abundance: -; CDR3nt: TGTGCCAGCACCTACTTTCTCGTAGCAACTAATGAAAAACTGTTTTTT; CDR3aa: CASTYFLVATNEKLFF
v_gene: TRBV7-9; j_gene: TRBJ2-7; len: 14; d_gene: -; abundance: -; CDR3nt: TGTGCCAGCAGCTTAGCGGGGGGTAGGTACGAGCAGTACTTC; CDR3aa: CASSLAGGRYEQYF
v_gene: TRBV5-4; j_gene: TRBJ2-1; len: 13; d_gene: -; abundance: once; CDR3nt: TGTGCCAGCAGCTTGGGACTGAACAATGAGCAGTTCTTC; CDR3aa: CASSLGLNNEQFF
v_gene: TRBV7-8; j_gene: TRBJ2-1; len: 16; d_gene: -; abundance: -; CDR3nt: TGTGCCAGCAGCTTAGGGTCCCGGGGTTACTACAATGAGCAGTTCTTC; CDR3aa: CASSLGSRGYYNEQFF
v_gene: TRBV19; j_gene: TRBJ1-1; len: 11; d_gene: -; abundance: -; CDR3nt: TGTGCCAGTACTGTGGCAGGGGTGTATGTCTTT; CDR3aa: CASTVAGVYVF
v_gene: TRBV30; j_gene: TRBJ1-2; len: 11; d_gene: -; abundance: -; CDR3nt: TGTGCCTGGAGTAGGAGCCCCGGCTACACCTTC; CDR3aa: CAWSRSPGYTF
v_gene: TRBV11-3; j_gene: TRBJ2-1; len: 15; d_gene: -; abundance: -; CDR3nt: TGTGCCAGCAGCATGGGACAAAGCTCCTACAATGAGCAGTTCTTC; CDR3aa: CASSMGQSSYNEQFF
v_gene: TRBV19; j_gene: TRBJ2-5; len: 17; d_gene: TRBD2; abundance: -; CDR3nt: TGTGCCAGTAGTATAGGGGGCCTAGCGGGGGACCAAGAGACCCAGTACTTC; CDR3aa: CASSIGGLAGDQETQYF
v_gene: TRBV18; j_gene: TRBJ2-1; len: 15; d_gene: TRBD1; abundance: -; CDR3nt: TGTGCCAGCTCCCCTGGACAGGTTCGGGGCAATGAGCAGTTCTTC; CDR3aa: CASSPGQVRGNEQFF
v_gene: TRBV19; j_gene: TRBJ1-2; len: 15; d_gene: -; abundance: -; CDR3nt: TGTGCCAGTAGTACCCCCACGGGGGGCACAAGAGGCTACACCTTC; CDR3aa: CASSTPTGGTRGYTF
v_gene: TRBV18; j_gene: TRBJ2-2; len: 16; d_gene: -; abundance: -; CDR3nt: TGTGCCAGCTCACCAAGGATCGCAGGGGAGGCCGGGGAGCTGTTTTTT; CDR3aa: CASSPRIAGEAGELFF
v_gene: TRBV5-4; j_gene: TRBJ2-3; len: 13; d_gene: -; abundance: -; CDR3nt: TGTGCCACCCAACGTCGAAACACAGATACGCAGTATTTT; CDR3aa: CATQRRNTDTQYF
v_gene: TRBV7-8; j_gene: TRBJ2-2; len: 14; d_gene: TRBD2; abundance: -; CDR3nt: TGTGCCAGCAGGACTAGCGGGAACACCGGGGAGCTGTTTTTT; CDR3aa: CASRTSGNTGELFF
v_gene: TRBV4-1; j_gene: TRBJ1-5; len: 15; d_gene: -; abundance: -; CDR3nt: TGCGCCAGCAGCCAAGATTTTAGGGAAAGTCAGCCCCAGCATTTT; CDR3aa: CASSQDFRESQPQHF
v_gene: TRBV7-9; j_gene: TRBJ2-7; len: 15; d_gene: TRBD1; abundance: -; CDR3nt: TGTGCCAGCAGCCCAAAGGGACAGGGCGGCCACGAGCAGTACTTC; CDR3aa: CASSPKGQGGHEQYF
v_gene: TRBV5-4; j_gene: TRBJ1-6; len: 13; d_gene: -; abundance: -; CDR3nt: TGTGCCAGCAGTTCGACAGGTGATTCACCCCTCCACTTT; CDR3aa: CASSSTGDSPLHF
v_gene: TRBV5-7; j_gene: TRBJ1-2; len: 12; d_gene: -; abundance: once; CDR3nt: TGTGCCAGCAGCTTGCGGGGGCTTGGCTACACCTTC; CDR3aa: CASSLRGLGYTF
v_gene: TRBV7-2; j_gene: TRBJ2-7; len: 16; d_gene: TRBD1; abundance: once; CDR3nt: TGTGCCAGCAGCTTAGCCCGGGACAGGCAGTCCTACGAGCAGTACTTC; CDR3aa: CASSLARDRQSYEQYF
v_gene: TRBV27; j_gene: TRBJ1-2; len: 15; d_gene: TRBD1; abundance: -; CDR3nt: TGTGCCAGCAGTTCCTCCCTACGGGACAGAGGTGGCTACACCTTC; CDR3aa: CASSSSLRDRGGYTF
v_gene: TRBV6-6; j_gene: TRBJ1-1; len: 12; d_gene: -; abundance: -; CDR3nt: TGTGCCAGCAGTTCGCCCGTCACTGAAGCTTTCTTT; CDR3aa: CASSSPVTEAFF
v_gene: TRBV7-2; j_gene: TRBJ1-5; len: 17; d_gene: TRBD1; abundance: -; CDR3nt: TGTGCCAGCAGCTTACAAACCGGGGACAGGGGGAGTCAGCCCCAGCATTTT; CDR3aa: CASSLQTGDRGSQPQHF
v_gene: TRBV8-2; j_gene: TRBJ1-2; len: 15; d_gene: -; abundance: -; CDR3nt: TGTGGCAAATTTGCAAGGATAACGAAGACCTATGGCTACACCTTC; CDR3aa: CGKFARITKTYGYTF
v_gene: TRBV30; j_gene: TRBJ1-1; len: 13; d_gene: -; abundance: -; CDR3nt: TGTGCCTGGAGTGTACAATTTGTTGATGTGGCTTTCTTT; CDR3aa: CAWSVQFVDVAFF
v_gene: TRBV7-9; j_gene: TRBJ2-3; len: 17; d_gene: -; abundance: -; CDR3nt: TGTGCCAGCAGCTTAAACAGGGACATGCCCGACACAGATACGCAGTATTTT; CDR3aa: CASSLNRDMPDTDTQYF
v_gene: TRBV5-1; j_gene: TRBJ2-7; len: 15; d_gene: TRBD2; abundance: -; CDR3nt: TGCGCCAGCAGCTTGGAGCGGGAGGTGTCCTACGAGCAGTACTTC; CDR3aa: CASSLEREVSYEQYF
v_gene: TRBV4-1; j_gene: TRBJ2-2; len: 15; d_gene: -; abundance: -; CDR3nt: TGCGCCAGCAGCCAAGTGTCCTCGAACACCGGGGAGCTGTTTTTT; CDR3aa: CASSQVSSNTGELFF
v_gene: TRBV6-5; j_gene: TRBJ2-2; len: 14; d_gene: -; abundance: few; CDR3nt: TGTGCCAGCAGTTACGGATTAGCTGCCGGGGAGCTGTTTTTT; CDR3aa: CASSYGLAAGELFF
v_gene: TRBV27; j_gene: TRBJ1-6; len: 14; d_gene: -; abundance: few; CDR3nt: TGTGCCAGCAGTTCGAGGGGGGGGAATTCACCCCTCCACTTT; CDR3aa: CASSSRGGNSPLHF
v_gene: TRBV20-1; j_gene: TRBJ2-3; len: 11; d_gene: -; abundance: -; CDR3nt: TGCAGTGCTACGCACACAGATACGCAGTATTTT; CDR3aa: CSATHTDTQYF
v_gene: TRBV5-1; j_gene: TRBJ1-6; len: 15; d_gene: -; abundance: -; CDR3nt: TGCGCCAGCAGCTTGGACAGCTCCTATAATTCACCCCCCCACTTT; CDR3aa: CASSLDSSYNSPPHF
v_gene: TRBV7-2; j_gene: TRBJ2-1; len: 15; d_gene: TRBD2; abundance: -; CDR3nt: TGTGCCAGCACCGAAACTAGCGGGGGGGCGCGGGAGCAGTTCTTC; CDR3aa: CASTETSGGAREQFF
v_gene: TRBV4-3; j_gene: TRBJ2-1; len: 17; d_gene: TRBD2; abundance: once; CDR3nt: TGCGCCAGCAGCCATTCCCCGACTAGCGGGGGATACAATGAGCAGTTCTTC; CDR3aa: CASSHSPTSGGYNEQFF
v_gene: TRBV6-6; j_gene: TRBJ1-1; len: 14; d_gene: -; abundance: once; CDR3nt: TGTGCCAGCAGTTACTCCGCAGGGCAGGCTGAAGCTTTCTTT; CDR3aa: CASSYSAGQAEAFF
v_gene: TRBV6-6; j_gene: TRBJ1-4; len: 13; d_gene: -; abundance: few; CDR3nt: TGTGCCAGCAGTCCCCACAGGCCGGAAAAACTGTTTTTT; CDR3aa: CASSPHRPEKLFF
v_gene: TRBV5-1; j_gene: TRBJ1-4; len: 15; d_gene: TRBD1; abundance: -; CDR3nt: TGCGCCAGCAGCGTTGCACGGGGACAGAATGAAAAACTGTTTTTT; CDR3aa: CASSVARGQNEKLFF
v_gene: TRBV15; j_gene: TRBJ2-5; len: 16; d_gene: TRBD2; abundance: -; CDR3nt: TGTGCCACCAGCACCGGGGGACTAGCGGGAGACGAGACCCAGTACTTC; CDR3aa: CATSTGGLAGDETQYF
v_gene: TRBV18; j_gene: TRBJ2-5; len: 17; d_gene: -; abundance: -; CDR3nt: TGTGCCAGCTCACCACTCGGCGGCGGACTTACAGGAGAGACCCAGTACTTC; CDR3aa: CASSPLGGGLTGETQYF
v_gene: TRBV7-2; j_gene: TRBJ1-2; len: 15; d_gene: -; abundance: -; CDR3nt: TGTGCCAGCAGCTTAAGGGGGGCAGGAAACTATGGCTACACCTTC; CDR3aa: CASSLRGAGNYGYTF
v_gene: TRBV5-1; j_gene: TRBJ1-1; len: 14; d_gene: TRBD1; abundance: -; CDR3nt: TGCGCCAGCAACCGGGACAGGGGGAACACTGAAGCTTTCTTT; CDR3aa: CASNRDRGNTEAFF
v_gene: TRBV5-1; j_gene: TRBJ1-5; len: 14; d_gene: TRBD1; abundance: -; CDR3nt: TGCGCCAGCAGCTTGACAGGGGACAATCAGCCCCAGCATTTT; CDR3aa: CASSLTGDNQPQHF
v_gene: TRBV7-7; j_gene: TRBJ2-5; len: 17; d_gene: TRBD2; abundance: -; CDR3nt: TGTGCCAGCAGCTTAAGTCCGACTAGCGGGGGGCAAGAGACCCAGTACTTC; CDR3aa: CASSLSPTSGGQETQYF
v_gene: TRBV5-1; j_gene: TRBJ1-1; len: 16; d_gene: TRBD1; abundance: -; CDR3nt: TGCGCCAGCAGCTTGGAAGACAGGGGGGTAAACACTGAAGCTTTCTTT; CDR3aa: CASSLEDRGVNTEAFF
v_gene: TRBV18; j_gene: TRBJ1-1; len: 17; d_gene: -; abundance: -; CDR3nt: TGTGCCAGCTCACCCACACTAGAGATCGGAGGGGGCACTGAAGCTTTCTTT; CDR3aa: CASSPTLEIGGGTEAFF
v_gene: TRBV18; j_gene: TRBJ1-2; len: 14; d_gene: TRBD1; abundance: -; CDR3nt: TGTGCCAGCTCACCCGGGACAGGGGGCTTTGGCTACACCTTC; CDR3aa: CASSPGTGGFGYTF
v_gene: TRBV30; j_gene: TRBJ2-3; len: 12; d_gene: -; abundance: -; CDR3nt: TGTGCCTGGAGTGTGTTTGGAGATACGCAGTATTTT; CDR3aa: CAWSVFGDTQYF
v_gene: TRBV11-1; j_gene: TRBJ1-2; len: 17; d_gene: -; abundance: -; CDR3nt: TGTGCCAGCAGCCCACTAGCAGACTACGCCTACCACTATGGCTACACCTTC; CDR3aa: CASSPLADYAYHYGYTF
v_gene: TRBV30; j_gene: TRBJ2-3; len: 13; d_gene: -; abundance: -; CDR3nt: TGTGCCTGGAGTCTGCACCGCACAGATACGCAGTATTTT; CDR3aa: CAWSLHRTDTQYF